Sequencing of this TCR beta chain was carried out in a study of Graves' ophthalmopathy and Graves' hyperthyroidism. On the study more broadly: At the time of initial diagnosis and before any treatment, peripheral blood was collected.

This clonotype was seen a handful of times. The germline V gene encodes CDR1 SGHAT and CDR2 FQNNGV. Trimming took off 11 bases at V and 1 base at J, with 14 bases between the two ends. The CDR3 extends over 13 amino acids. Scientists amplified the TCR beta CDR3 regions from RNA transcripts. Scientists carried out first-round RT-PCR using HTBI primers and then a second-round multiplex PCR. A single record per CDR3 protein comes from TCRdb applying MiXCR to the multiplex PCR reads. This sample yields roughly 700,000 distinct CDR3 sequences, of which 40% are seen a single time; around 40% belongs to the top ten. A duration under 3 months, NOSPECS ≥4, CAS ≥3 and moderate-to-severe activity characterized the donors with ophthalmopathy. Patients were left out if they had other autoimmune diseases, uncontrolled infections, pregnancy or lactation. The PBMC fraction was derived from 9 to 10 ml of fresh peripheral blood.

What was sequenced was peripheral blood. The receptor comes from an adult man with Graves' ophthalmopathy. This chain joins TRBV11-2 and TRBJ1-1; D gene uncertain. In nucleotides, the CDR3 is TGTGCCTGGAGCGTAGGTACGAACACTGAAGCTTTCTTT. Its protein is CAWSVGTNTEAFF.